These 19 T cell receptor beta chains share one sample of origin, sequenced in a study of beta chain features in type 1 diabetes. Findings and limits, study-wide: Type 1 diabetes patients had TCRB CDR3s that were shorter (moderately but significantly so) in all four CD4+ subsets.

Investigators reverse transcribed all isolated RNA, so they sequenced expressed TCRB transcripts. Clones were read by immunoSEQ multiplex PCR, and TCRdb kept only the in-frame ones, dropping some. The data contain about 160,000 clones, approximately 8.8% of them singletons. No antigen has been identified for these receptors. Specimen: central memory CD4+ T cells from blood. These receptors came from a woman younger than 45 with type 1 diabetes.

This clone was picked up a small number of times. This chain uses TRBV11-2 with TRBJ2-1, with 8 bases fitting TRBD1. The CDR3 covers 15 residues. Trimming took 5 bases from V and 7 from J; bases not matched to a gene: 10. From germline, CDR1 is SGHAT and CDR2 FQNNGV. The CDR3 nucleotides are TGTGCCAGCAGCCAGAACAGGGGGTCCGGGAATGAGCAGTTCTTC. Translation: CASSQNRGSGNEQFF.

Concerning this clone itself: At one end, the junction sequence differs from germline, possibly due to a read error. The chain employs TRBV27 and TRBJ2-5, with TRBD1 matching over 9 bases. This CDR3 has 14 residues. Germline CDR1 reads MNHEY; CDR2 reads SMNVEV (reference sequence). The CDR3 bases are TGTGCCAGCCGTTTACAGGGGGCCGGAGAGACCCAGTACTTC. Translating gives CASRLQGAGETQYF.

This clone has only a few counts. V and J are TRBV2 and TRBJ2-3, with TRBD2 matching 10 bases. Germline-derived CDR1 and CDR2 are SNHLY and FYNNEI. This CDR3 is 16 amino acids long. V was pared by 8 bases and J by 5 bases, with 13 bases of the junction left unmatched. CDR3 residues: CASPSQAGGGRDTQYF. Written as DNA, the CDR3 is TGTGCCAGCCCCTCCCAAGCGGGAGGGGGGCGAGATACGCAGTATTTT.

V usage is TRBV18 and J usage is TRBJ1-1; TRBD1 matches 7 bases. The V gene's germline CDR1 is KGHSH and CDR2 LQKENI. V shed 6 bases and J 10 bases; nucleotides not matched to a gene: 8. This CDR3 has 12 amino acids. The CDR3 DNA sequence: TGTGCCAGCTCGCCCCGACAGGGAGCAGCTTTCTTT. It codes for CASSPRQGAAFF.

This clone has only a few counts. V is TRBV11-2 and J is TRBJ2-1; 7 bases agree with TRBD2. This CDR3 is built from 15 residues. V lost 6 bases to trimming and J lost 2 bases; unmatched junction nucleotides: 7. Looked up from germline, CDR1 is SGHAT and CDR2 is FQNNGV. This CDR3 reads CASRPLAEAYNEQFF. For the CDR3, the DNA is TGTGCCAGCAGACCTCTAGCGGAGGCCTACAATGAGCAGTTCTTC.

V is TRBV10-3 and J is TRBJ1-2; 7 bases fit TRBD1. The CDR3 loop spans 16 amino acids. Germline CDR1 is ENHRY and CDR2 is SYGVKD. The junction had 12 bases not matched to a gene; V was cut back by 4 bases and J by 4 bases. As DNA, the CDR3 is TGTGCCATCAGTGGGCTAGACAGGGCCCGCGGCTATGGCTACACCTTC. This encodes CAISGLDRARGYGYTF.

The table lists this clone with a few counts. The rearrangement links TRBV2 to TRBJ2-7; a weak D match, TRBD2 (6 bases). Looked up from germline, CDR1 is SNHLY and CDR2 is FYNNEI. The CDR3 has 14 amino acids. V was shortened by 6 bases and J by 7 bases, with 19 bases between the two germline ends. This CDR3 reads CASRLPGAIPEQYF. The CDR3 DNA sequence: TGTGCCAGCAGGCTCCCGGGAGCGATCCCGGAGCAGTACTTC.

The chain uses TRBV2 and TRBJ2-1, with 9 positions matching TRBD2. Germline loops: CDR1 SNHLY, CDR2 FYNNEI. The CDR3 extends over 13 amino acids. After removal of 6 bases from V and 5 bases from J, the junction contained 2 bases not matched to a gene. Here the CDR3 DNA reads TGTGCCAGCAGCGGACTAGCGAACAATGAGCAGTTCTTC. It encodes CASSGLANNEQFF.

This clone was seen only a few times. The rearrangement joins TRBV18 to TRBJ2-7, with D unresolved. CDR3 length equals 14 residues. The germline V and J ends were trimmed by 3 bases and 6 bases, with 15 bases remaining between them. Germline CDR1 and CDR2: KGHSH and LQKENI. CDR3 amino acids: CASSPGAQVGEQYF. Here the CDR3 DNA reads TGTGCCAGCTCACCCGGAGCCCAAGTCGGCGAGCAGTACTTC.

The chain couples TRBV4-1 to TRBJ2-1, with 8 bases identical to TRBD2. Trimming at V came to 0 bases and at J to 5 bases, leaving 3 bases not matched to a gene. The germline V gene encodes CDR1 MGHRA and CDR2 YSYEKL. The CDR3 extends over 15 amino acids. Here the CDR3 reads CASSQERTSHNEQFF. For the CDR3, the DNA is TGCGCCAGCAGCCAAGAGAGGACTAGCCACAATGAGCAGTTCTTC.

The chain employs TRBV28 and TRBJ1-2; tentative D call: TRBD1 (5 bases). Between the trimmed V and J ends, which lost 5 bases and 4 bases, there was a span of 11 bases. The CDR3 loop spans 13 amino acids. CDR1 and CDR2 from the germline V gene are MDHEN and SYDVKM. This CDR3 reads CASSPGEPYGYTF. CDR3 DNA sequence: TGTGCCAGCAGTCCGGGGGAACCCTATGGCTACACCTTC.

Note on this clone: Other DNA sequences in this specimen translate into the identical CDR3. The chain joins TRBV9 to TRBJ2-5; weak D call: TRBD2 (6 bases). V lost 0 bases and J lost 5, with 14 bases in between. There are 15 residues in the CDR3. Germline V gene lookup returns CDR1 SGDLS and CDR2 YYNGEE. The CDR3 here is CASSVVPGVGETQYF. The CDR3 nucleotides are TGTGCCAGCAGCGTAGTTCCGGGGGTCGGGGAGACCCAGTACTTC.

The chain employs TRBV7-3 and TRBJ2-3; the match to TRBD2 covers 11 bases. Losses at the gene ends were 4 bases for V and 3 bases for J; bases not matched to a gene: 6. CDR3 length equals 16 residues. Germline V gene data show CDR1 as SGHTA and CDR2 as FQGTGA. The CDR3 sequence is CASSSGASGRTDTQYF. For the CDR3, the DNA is TGTGCCAGCAGCTCGGGGGCTAGCGGGAGGACAGATACGCAGTATTTT. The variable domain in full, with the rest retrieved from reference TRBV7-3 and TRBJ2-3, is GAGVSQTPSNKVTEKGKYVELRCDPISGHTALYWYRQSLGQGPEFLIYFQGTGAADDSGLPNDRFFAVRPEGSVSTLKIQRTERGDSAVYLCASSSGASGRTDTQYFGPGTRLTVL.

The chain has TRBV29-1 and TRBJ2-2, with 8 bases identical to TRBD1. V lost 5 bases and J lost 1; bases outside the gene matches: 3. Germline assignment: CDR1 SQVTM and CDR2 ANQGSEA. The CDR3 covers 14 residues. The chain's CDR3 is CSVPDRVNTGELFF. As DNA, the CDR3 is TGCAGCGTTCCGGACAGGGTGAACACCGGGGAGCTGTTTTTT.

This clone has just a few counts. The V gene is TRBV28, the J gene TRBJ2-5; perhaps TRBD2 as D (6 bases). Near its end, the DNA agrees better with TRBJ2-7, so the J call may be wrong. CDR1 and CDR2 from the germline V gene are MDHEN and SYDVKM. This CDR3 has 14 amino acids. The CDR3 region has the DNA TGTGCCAGCAGTTTTCTGGGAGGTACCTACGAGCAGTACTTC. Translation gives CASSFLGGTYEQYF.

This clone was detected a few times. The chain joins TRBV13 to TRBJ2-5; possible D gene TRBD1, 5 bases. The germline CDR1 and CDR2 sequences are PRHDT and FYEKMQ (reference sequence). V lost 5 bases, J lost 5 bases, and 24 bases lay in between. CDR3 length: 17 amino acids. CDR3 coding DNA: TGTGCCAGCAGCGCCGTGCCACTCCCCAGGGTATCGGAGACCCAGTACTTC. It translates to CASSAVPLPRVSETQYF. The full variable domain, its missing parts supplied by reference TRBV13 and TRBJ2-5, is AAGVIQSPRHLIKEKRETATLKCYPIPRHDTVYWYQQGPGQDPQFLISFYEKMQSDKGSIPDRFSAQQFSDYHSELNMSSLELGDSALYFCASSAVPLPRVSETQYFGPGTRLLVL.

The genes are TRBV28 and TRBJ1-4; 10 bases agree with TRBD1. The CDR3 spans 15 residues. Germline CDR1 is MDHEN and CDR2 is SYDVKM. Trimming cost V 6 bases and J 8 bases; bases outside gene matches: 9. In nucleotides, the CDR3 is TGTGCCAGCAGGAATACCGGGACAGGGGTGGAAAAACTGTTTTTT. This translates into CASRNTGTGVEKLFF.

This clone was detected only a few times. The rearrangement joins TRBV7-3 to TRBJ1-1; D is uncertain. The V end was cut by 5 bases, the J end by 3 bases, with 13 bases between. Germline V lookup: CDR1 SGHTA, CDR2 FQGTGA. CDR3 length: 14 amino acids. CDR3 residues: CASSPTTGDTEAFF. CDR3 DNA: TGTGCCAGCAGCCCTACGACGGGAGACACTGAAGCTTTCTTT.

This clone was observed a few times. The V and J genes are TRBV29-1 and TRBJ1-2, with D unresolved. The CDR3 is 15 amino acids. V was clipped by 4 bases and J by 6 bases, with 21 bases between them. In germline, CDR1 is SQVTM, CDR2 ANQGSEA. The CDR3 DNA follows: TGCAGCGTTGTTTCGGACTCGCGATTCTCGAATGGCTACACCTTC. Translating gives CSVVSDSRFSNGYTF. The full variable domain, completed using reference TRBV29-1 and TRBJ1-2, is SAVISQKPSRDICQRGTSLTIQCQVDSQVTMMFWYRQQPGQSLTLIATANQGSEATYESGFVIDKFPISRPNLTFSTLTVSNMSPEDSSIYLCSVVSDSRFSNGYTFGSGTRLTVV.